The clone carrying this T cell receptor beta chain was counted at least ten times. Its target is unknown. This record belongs to a study of identical twins. The CDR3 is made up of 16 amino acids. Trimming removed 2 bases from V and 0 bases from J, with 14 bases in between. CDR1 is MNHEY, CDR2 SVGEGT, per germline. Study results and caveats: Reduced insertions were recorded for abundant cord blood beta clonotypes, with no such pattern in memory repertoires.

TCRdb re-called the 5' RACE reads with MiXCR, one entry per CDR3 protein. The table lists 200,000 to 250,000 distinct CDR3 sequences, roughly a tenth of them singletons. Material for sequencing was memory T cells sorted from blood. The sequence was collected from a man in his fifties in good health. This chain links TRBV6-2 or TRBV6-3 with TRBJ2-7; D is ambiguous. CDR3 amino acids: CASSYGVAGYSYEQYF. In DNA form, the CDR3 reads TGTGCCAGCAGTTACGGTGTGGCAGGATACTCCTACGAGCAGTACTTC.